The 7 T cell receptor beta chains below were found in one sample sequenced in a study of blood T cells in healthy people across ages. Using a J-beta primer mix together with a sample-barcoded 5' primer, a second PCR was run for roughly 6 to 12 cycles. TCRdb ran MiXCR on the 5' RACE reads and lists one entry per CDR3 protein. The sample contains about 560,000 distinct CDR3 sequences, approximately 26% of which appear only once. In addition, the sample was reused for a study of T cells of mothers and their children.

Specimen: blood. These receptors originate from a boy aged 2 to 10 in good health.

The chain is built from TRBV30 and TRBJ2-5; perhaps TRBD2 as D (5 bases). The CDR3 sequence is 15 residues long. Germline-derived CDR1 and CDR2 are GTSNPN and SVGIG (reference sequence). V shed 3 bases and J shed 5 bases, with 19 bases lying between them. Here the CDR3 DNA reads TGTGCCTGGAGGGGAGCCTACGGAGTACGGGAGACCCAGTACTTC. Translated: CAWRGAYGVRETQYF.

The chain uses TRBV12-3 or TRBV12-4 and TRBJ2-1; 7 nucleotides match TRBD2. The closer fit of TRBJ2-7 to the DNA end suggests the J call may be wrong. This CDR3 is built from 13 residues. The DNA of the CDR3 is TGTGCCAGCAGTCCACAGCTGGGGGGGGAGCAGTACTTC. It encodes CASSPQLGGEQYF.

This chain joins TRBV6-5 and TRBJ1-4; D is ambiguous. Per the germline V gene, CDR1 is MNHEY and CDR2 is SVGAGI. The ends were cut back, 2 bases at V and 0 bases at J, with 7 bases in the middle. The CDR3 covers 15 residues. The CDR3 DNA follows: TGTGCCAGCAGTTACGCAGCTGCAACTAATGAAAAACTGTTTTTT. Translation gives CASSYAAATNEKLFF.

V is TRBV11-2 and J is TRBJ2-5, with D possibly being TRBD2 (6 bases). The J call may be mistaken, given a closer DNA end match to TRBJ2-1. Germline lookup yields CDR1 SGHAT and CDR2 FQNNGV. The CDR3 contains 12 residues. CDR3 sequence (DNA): TGTGCCAGCAGCCGGGGGTCGGGTGAGCAGTTCTTC. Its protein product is CASSRGSGEQFF.

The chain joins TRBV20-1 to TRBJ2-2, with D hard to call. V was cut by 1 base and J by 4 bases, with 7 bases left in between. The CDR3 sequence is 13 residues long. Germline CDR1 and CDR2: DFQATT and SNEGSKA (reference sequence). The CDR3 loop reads CSARVVTTGELFF. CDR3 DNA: TGCAGTGCTAGAGTAGTGACCACCGGGGAGCTGTTTTTT.

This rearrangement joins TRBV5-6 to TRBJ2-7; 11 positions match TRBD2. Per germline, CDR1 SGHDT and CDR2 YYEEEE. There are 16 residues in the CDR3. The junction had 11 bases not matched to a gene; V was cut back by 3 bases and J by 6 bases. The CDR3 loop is CASSYARLAGGGEQYF. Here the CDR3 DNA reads TGTGCCAGCAGCTACGCCCGGCTAGCGGGAGGCGGCGAGCAGTACTTC.

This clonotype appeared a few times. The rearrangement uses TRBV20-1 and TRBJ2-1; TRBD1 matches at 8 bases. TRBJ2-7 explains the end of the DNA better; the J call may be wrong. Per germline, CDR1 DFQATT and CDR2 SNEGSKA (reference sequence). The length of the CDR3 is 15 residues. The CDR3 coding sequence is TGCAGTGCTAGGTGGGGGGCAGGGGGCTCGGACGAGCAGTACTTC. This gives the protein CSARWGAGGSDEQYF.